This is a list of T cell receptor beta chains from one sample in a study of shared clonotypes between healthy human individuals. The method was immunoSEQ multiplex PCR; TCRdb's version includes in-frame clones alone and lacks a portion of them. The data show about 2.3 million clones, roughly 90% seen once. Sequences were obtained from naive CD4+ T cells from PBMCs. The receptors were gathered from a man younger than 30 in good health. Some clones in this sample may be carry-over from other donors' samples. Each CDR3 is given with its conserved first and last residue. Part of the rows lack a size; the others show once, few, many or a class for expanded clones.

CDR3: CASSLESDTQYF; size: -; J: TRBJ2-3; length: 12; V: TRBV11-2
CDR3: CASSLGGSNEQYF; size: -; J: TRBJ2-7; length: 13; V: TRBV7-9
CDR3: CASSHLAGGDNEQFF; size: -; J: TRBJ2-1; length: 15; V: TRBV5-4
CDR3: CASSTRQGGEQFF; size: -; J: TRBJ2-1; length: 13; V: TRBV5-1
CDR3: CASSQVSTDTQYF; size: -; J: TRBJ2-3; length: 13; V: TRBV4-2
CDR3: CASSLRGGQPQHF; size: -; J: TRBJ1-5; length: 13; V: TRBV7-2
CDR3: CASSVATQETQYF; size: -; J: TRBJ2-5; length: 13; V: TRBV9
CDR3: CASSFVGREGRETQYF; size: -; J: TRBJ2-5; length: 16; V: TRBV5-1
CDR3: CASIGRSKDTQYF; size: once; J: TRBJ2-3; length: 13; V: TRBV19
CDR3: CASSLTQGGWETQYF; size: -; J: TRBJ2-5; length: 15; V: TRBV5-1
CDR3: CSKTCRGQRADTQYF; size: -; J: TRBJ2-3; length: 15; V: TRBV29-1
CDR3: CASRRWGDSNQPQHF; size: -; J: TRBJ1-5; length: 15; V: TRBV6-1
CDR3: CALRENSYEQYF; size: -; J: TRBJ2-7; length: 12; V: TRBV30
CDR3: CASSPGLPNTEAFF; size: -; J: TRBJ1-1; length: 14; V: TRBV10-2
CDR3: CASSPDVGIEQYF; size: -; J: TRBJ2-7; length: 13; V: TRBV5-1
CDR3: CASSLDRLSQPQHF; size: -; J: TRBJ1-5; length: 14; V: TRBV18
CDR3: CASSVQTANYGYTF; size: few; J: TRBJ1-2; length: 14; V: TRBV9
CDR3: CASVPDRGNYGYTF; size: once; J: TRBJ1-2; length: 14; V: TRBV2
CDR3: CASSVHRESSGTDTQYF; size: -; J: TRBJ2-3; length: 17; V: TRBV5-1
CDR3: CASSQGAAGLNTEAFF; size: -; J: TRBJ1-1; length: 16; V: TRBV4-3
CDR3: CASSLFQGANRGELFF; size: -; J: TRBJ2-2; length: 16; V: TRBV7-2
CDR3: CASSQPSGHGGTDTQYF; size: -; J: TRBJ2-3; length: 17; V: TRBV4-1